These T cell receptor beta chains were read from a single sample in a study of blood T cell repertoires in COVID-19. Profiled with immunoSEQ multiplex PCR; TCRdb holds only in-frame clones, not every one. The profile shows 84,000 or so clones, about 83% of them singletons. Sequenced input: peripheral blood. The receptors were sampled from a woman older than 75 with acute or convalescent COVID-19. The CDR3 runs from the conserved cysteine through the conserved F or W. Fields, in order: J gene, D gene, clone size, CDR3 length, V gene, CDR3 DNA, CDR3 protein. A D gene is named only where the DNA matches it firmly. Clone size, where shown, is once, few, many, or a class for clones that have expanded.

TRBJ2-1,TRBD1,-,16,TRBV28,TGTGCCAGCAGTTTAGCGGACAGGGTGAAACAACCCGGGCAGTTCTTC,CASSLADRVKQPGQFF
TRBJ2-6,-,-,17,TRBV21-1,TGTGCCAGCAGCAAAGTAACAGGGGGATCTGGGGCCAACGTCCTGACTTTC,CASSKVTGGSGANVLTF
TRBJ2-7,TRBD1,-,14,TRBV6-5,TGTGCCAGCAGTCCCGGGACAGGGAGAGGCGAGCAGTACTTC,CASSPGTGRGEQYF
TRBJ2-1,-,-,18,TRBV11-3,TGTGCCAGCAGCCCGAACTTGGGCGGGCCCACCTCCTACAATGAGCAGTTCTTC,CASSPNLGGPTSYNEQFF
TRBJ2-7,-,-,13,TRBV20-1,TGCAGTGCTAGTGACTCGAGCTCCTACGAGCAGTACTTC,CSASDSSSYEQYF
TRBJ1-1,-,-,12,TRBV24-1,TGTGCCACCAGCCAAGACGAGCGTGGAGCTTTCTTT,CATSQDERGAFF
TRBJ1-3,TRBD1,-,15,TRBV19,TGTGCCAGTAGTCCGACGGACAGGTCGGGAAACACCATATATTTT,CASSPTDRSGNTIYF
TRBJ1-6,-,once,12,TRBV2,TGTGCCAGCAGTCTCGACAGTCACGGCCTCCACTTT,CASSLDSHGLHF
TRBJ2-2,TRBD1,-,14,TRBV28,TGTGCCAGCACGACAGGGGGTAACACCGGGGAGCTGTTTTTT,CASTTGGNTGELFF
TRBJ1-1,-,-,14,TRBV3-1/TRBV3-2,TGTGCCAGCAGCAACCCCACGGGTGGCACTGAAGCTTTCTTT,CASSNPTGGTEAFF
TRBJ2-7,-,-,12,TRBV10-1,TGCGCCAGCAGTTCCGAGGGTTACGAGCAGTACTTC,CASSSEGYEQYF
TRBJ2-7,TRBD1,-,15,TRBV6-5,TGTGCCACCAAAGGGGTGGACAGGGAATACTACGAGCAGTACTTC,CATKGVDREYYEQYF
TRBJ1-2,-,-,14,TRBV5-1,TGCGCCAGCCGGGACTCGGGACTTAGTTATGGCTACACCTTC,CASRDSGLSYGYTF
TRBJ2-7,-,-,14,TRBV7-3,TGTGCCAGCAGCCTGGGGGCAGGGAACTACGAGCAGTACTTC,CASSLGAGNYEQYF
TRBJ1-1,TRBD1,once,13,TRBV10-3,TGTGCCGTCCGACAGGGTCTGAACACTGAAGCTTTCTTT,CAVRQGLNTEAFF
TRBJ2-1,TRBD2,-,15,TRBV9,TGTGCCAGCAGTTCCGGGACTAGGCAGTTGGGGGAGCAGTTCTTC,CASSSGTRQLGEQFF
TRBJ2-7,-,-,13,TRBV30,TGTGCCTGGAGTAGGAGGAAAGGCTACGAGCAGTACTTC,CAWSRRKGYEQYF
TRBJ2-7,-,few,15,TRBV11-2,TGTGCCAGCAGCTTAGACATGGTGGAGGCCTACGAGCAGTACTTC,CASSLDMVEAYEQYF
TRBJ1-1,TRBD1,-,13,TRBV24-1,TGTGCCACCAGAGGAAGACAGGGAGCTGAAGCTTTCTTT,CATRGRQGAEAFF
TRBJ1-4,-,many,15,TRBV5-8,TGTGCCAGCAGCTTGGCCGGAGGGGACGGCGAAAAACTGTTTTTT,CASSLAGGDGEKLFF
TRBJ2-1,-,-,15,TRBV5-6,TGTGCCAGCAGTTATAGCGTGAGCTCCTACAATGAGCAGTTCTTC,CASSYSVSSYNEQFF
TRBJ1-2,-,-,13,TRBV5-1,TGCGCCAGCAGCCAAGACATGGACTATGGCTACACCTTC,CASSQDMDYGYTF
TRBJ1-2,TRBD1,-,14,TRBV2,TGTGCCAGCAGGGGGACAGGGGGGTTGTTTGGCTACACCTTC,CASRGTGGLFGYTF
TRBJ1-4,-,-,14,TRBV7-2,TGTGCCAGCAGCTTAAGGGGGTCTGGGGAAAAACTGTTTTTT,CASSLRGSGEKLFF
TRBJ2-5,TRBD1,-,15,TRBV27,TGTGCCAGCAGTTCTAGACAGGGTTACCAAGAGACCCAGTACTTC,CASSSRQGYQETQYF
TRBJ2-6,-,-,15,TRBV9,TGTGCCAGCAGCCCCGGGGGCTCTGGGGCCAACGTCCTGACTTTC,CASSPGGSGANVLTF
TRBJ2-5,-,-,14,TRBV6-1,TGTGCCAGCAGTGAGGGCCAAGGGGGGGGGACCCAGTACTTC,CASSEGQGGGTQYF
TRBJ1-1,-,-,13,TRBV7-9,TGTGCCAGCAGCTTAGAGGGGGGGGCGCAGGCTTTCTTT,CASSLEGGAQAFF
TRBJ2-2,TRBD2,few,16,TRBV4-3,TGCGCCAGCAGCCCGCTAGCGGGAGTCGACACCGGGGAGCTGTTTTTT,CASSPLAGVDTGELFF
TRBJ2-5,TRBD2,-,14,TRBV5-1,TGCGCCAGCAGGCCGGCGGGGGGCGTGGAGACCCAGTACTTC,CASRPAGGVETQYF
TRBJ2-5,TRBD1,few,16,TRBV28,TGTGCCAGCAGTTCGTATCCGGGACAGGGACAAGAGACCCAGTACTTC,CASSSYPGQGQETQYF
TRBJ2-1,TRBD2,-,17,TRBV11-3,TGTGCCAGCAGCTTAGATGGCATGACTAGCGGGATCAATGAGCAGTTCTTC,CASSLDGMTSGINEQFF
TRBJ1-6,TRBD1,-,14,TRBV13,TGTGCCAGCAGCAACAGACAGGGTAATTCACCCCTCCACTTT,CASSNRQGNSPLHF
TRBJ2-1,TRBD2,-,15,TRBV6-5,TGTGCCAGCAAGAAGGCGGGAGGGGCCTACAATGAGCAGTTCTTC,CASKKAGGAYNEQFF
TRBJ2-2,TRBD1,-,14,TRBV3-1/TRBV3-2,TGTGCCAGCAGCCGGGACAGGGTGACCGGGGAGCTGTTTTTT,CASSRDRVTGELFF
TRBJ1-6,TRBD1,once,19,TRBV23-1,TGCGCCAGCAGTCCCCGGACAGGGTGTCGTTACTCCTATAATTCACCCCTCCACTTT,CASSPRTGCRYSYNSPLHF
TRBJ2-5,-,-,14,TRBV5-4,TGTGCCAGCACTTCCGGGCGGGGGCGTGAGACCCAGTACTTC,CASTSGRGRETQYF
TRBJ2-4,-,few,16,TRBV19,TGTGCCAGTAGTATAGGTGGAAGGCGGACCAAAAACATTCAGTACTTC,CASSIGGRRTKNIQYF
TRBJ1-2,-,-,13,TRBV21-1,TGTGCCAGCAGCAGGGGGCAGGGCTATGGCTACACCTTC,CASSRGQGYGYTF
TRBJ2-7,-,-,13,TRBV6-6,TGTGCCAGCAGTTCCCAACTAGTCTACGAGCAGTACTTC,CASSSQLVYEQYF
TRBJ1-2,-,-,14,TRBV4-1,TGCGCCAGCAGCCTGGACAGAAATAACTATGGCTACACCTTC,CASSLDRNNYGYTF
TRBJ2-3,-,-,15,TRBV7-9,TGTGCCAGCAGCTTAGGGCAGGGGCCAACAGATACGCAGTATTTT,CASSLGQGPTDTQYF
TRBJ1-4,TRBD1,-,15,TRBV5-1,TGCGCCAGCAAAGCCCCTAACAGGGGCCATGAAAAACTGTTTTTT,CASKAPNRGHEKLFF
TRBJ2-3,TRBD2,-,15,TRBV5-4,TGTGCCAGCAGGGCTAGCGGGATGAGCACAGATACGCAGTATTTT,CASRASGMSTDTQYF
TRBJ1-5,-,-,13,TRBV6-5,TGTGCCAGCAGCGACGGTCATCAGGGGCCCCAGCATTTT,CASSDGHQGPQHF
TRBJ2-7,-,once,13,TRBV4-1,TGCGCCAGCAGCCGTGACTTACCCTACGAGCAGTACTTC,CASSRDLPYEQYF